The next 19 T cell receptor beta chains were all read from a single sample in a study of T-cell reconstitution after alpha-beta-depleted transplantation in children (dated by TCRdb to about 2016). Libraries were built with PCR. The sequencer was an Illumina HiSeq 2500. TCR library preparation used molecular barcoding, with unique molecular identifiers applied to normalize quantification of the TCRbeta repertoire. TCRdb cleaned the public reads at Q25 with fastp, built clones with MiXCR and kept in-frame beta chains. Here each entry gathers all rows of one CDR3 protein and keeps the most common genes and DNA. The sample table contains 85,000 to 120,000 distinct CDR3 sequences; only one count was recorded for around 6.1% of them. The ten largest account for around 5.6% of the sample. The time point label of this sample denotes: day 60 (about 2 months) after transplantation. The intended sense of this specimen's treatment or condition label: allogeneic hematopoietic cell transplantation with graft depleted of TCRalphabeta T cells and CD19 B cells.

Material: PBMCs, mostly from graft donor cells, obtained 60 days after TCRalphabeta/CD19-depleted stem cell transplant. These receptors were taken from a female patient between 2 and 15 years old who had a stem cell transplant for Fanconi anemia, so the T cells may come from the graft donor.

The table lists this clonotype with many counts. The chain carries TRBV21-1 and TRBJ1-4. TRBV21-1 is a pseudogene segment. The CDR3 is made up of 10 amino acids. The CDR3 sequence: CASNVGKLFF. The CDR3 nucleotides are TGTGCCAGCAACGTCGGAAAACTGTTTTTT.

The chain uses TRBV28 and TRBJ2-7; 7 positions match TRBD2. The ends lost 5 bases at V and 4 bases at J; junction bases unmatched: 11. The germline CDR1 and CDR2 sequences are MDHEN and SYDVKM. The CDR3 loop spans 15 amino acids. The CDR3 DNA reads as TGTGCCAGCAGTCCGGGGACTATCTCGCTGTACGAGCAGTACTTC. Its translation is CASSPGTISLYEQYF.

This clonotype was detected ten times or more. CDR3 protein: CSAYLGEARYGTQYF. The CDR3 nucleotides are TGCAGCGCCTACTTGGGGGAGGCGAGGTATGGGACCCAGTACTTC. This chain uses TRBV29-1 with TRBJ2-5, with a possible D match to TRBD2 (6 bases). The V and J ends lost 7 bases and 7 bases respectively, with 25 bases between them. CDR3 length: 15 amino acids. CDR1 is SQVTM and CDR2 is ANQGSEA in the germline V gene.

This clonotype has a count of ten or more. The chain has TRBV7-2 and TRBJ2-1; unclear D gene. Germline CDR1 is SGHTA and CDR2 is FQGNSA. Trimming removed 4 bases at V and 5 bases at J, with 12 bases between. There are 14 residues in the CDR3. CDR3: CASSSQMIHNEQFF. The CDR3 DNA reads TGTGCCAGCAGCTCGCAGATGATACACAATGAGCAGTTCTTC.

This clonotype was found many times. The CDR3 DNA follows: TGCAGTGCTAGTGGGGGGCCGACTGAAGCTTTCTTT. Its protein product is CSASGGPTEAFF. The chain joins TRBV20-1 to TRBJ1-1; a weak D match, TRBD1 (6 bases). V lost 3 bases and J lost 5, with 10 bases in between. Germline V gene sequence: CDR1 DFQATT, CDR2 SNEGSKA (reference sequence). This CDR3 is built from 12 residues.

This clonotype has only a few counts. V is TRBV20-1 and J is TRBJ2-7, with D perhaps TRBD1 (5 bases). CDR1 and CDR2 from the germline V gene are DFQATT and SNEGSKA (reference sequence). V was trimmed by 0 bases and J by 4 bases, leaving 10 bases between them. The CDR3 extends over 13 amino acids. Here the CDR3 reads CSAREAGLYEQYF. CDR3 bases: TGCAGTGCTAGAGAGGCAGGGCTATACGAGCAGTACTTC.

This clonotype was counted many times. V and J are TRBV12-3 or TRBV12-4 and TRBJ2-1; TRBD2 matches at 7 bases. With 4 bases clipped from V and 6 bases from J, the junction kept 6 bases outside the gene matches. The CDR3 contains 14 residues. This CDR3 is CASSSPRTSNEQFF. The CDR3 bases are TGTGCCAGCAGTTCCCCGAGGACTAGCAATGAGCAGTTCTTC.

The V and J genes are TRBV7-7 and TRBJ2-1, with D maybe TRBD2 (5 bases). Germline loops: CDR1 SSHAT, CDR2 FNYEAQ (reference sequence). This CDR3 region has 13 residues. Trimming left V 5 bases short and J 8 bases short, with 13 bases between. The CDR3 DNA is TGTGCCAGCAGCCCAACCACCGGGGATGAGCAGTTCTTC. It is translated as CASSPTTGDEQFF.

This clonotype was observed many times. V is TRBV11-2 and J is TRBJ2-7, with D maybe TRBD2 (6 bases). V lost 6 bases and J 4 bases, leaving 13 bases between the germline ends. This CDR3 contains 13 residues. Germline CDR1 SGHAT, CDR2 FQNNGV. CDR3 sequence reads: CASSWGVVYEQYF. CDR3 DNA sequence: TGTGCCAGCAGTTGGGGGGTGGTATACGAGCAGTACTTC.

This clonotype has more than one count but fewer than ten. The chain recombines TRBV10-3 with TRBJ2-7, with unresolved D. Trimming shortened V by 2 bases and J by 4 bases, and 9 bases separated the two germline ends. Germline V CDR1 and CDR2: ENHRY, SYGVKD. This CDR3 contains 13 residues. Here the CDR3 DNA reads TGTGCCATCAGTGAGCGGGTGCGATACGAGCAGTACTTC. Translation: CAISERVRYEQYF.

This clonotype was recorded many times. V gene TRBV6-4 combines with J gene TRBJ2-1; TRBD2 matches at 10 bases. This CDR3 contains 15 residues. The germline CDR1 and CDR2 sequences are MRHNA and SNTAGT. V lost 6 bases, J lost 4 bases, and 6 bases stayed unmatched. The CDR3 DNA follows: TGTGCCAGCAGCCTGCAACTAGCGGGGTACAATGAGCAGTTCTTC. Translation: CASSLQLAGYNEQFF.

This chain uses TRBV3-1 with TRBJ2-1; 11 bases map to TRBD2. The V segment lost 0 bases and the J segment 10 bases; nucleotides outside the gene matches: 8. Germline V gives CDR1 LGHDT, CDR2 YNNKEL (reference sequence). This CDR3 is built from 16 residues. The CDR3 DNA reads TGTGCCAGCAGCCAAGATCCAACTAGCGGGGGCGGGGAGCAGTTCTTC. This translates into CASSQDPTSGGGEQFF.

Many counts were recorded for this clonotype. The rearrangement joins TRBV5-1 to TRBJ2-7; D remains unclear. Germline lookup yields CDR1 SGHRS and CDR2 YFSETQ. The CDR3 length is 14 residues. The ends were cut back, 4 bases at V and 0 bases at J, with 11 bases in the middle. The CDR3 DNA is TGCGCCAGCAGCATGGACCGGATCTCCTACGAGCAGTACTTC. Amino acid sequence: CASSMDRISYEQYF.

This clonotype has at least ten counts. The chain joins TRBV6-4 to TRBJ2-1; no clear D gene. Germline-derived CDR1 and CDR2 are MRHNA and SNTAGT. The CDR3 is made up of 12 amino acids. Trimming stripped 0 bases from V and 9 bases from J, with 6 bases between. The CDR3 spells CASSDSDIEQFF. CDR3 bases: TGTGCCAGCAGTGACTCAGATATTGAGCAGTTCTTC.

The sample holds a few counts of this clonotype. The chain combines TRBV20-1 with TRBJ2-4, with 7 bases fitting TRBD1. Germline trimming cut 3 bases from V and 12 bases from J; bases unmatched to any gene: 11. The CDR3 is made up of 13 amino acids. CDR1 is DFQATT, CDR2 SNEGSKA, per germline (reference sequence). DNA for the CDR3: TGCAGTGCTAGGGCGGACCCAGGGACAGCTCAGTACTTC. The encoded protein is CSARADPGTAQYF.

This clonotype has a count of ten or more. The chain uses TRBV18 and TRBJ2-7, with a possible D match to TRBD1 (7 bases). This CDR3 spans 13 amino acids. The V end lost 6 bases, the J end lost 3 bases, and 12 bases lay between the germline ends. Germline values: CDR1 KGHSH, CDR2 LQKENI. CDR3 DNA: TGTGCCAGCTCGCCCCAGGGGGGCTACGAGCAGTACTTC. Amino acid sequence: CASSPQGGYEQYF.

In its sample, this clonotype was seen many times. CDR3 sequence reads: CASSFRGFLYGYTF. The CDR3 DNA sequence: TGTGCCAGCAGTTTTCGGGGTTTCCTCTATGGCTACACCTTC. The V call is TRBV28, the J call TRBJ1-2; unclear D gene. V was pared by 3 bases and J by 4 bases, with 12 bases between. CDR3 length equals 14 residues. Germline CDR1 MDHEN, CDR2 SYDVKM.

This clonotype was picked up many times. CDR3 coding DNA: TGCGCCAGCACCTTTGGGACTAGCGGGGACACCGGGGAGCTGTTTTTT. Protein sequence: CASTFGTSGDTGELFF. This sequence joins TRBV5-1 and TRBJ2-2, with 13 positions matching TRBD2. Germline V gene sequence: CDR1 SGHRS, CDR2 YFSETQ. This CDR3 contains 16 residues. V lost 6 bases to trimming and J lost 3 bases; unmatched junction nucleotides: 5.

This clonotype was detected ten times or more. The chain recombines TRBV20-1 with TRBJ2-1; D is ambiguous. Germline CDR1 reads DFQATT; CDR2 reads SNEGSKA (reference sequence). The length of the CDR3 is 12 residues. Trimming took off 4 bases at V and 4 bases at J, with 8 bases between the two ends. The CDR3 reads CSATEDYNEQFF. The CDR3 DNA reads TGCAGTGCTACAGAAGATTACAATGAGCAGTTCTTC.